This T cell receptor (beta chain) was sequenced for a study of cytomegalovirus exposure and HLA in healthy donors. Whole-study results and caveats: The majority of TCR sequences were rare, yet some public TCRs appeared in many donors. Researchers catalogued approximately 160 TCR beta chains as cytomegalovirus-associated. Through in vitro validation, three CMV-associated chains were shown to be specific for CMV antigens.

Sequencing used immunoSEQ multiplex PCR; TCRdb keeps in-frame clones, though not all of them. The repertoire holds 300,000 or so clones, with nearly 90% as singletons. The V end lost 6 bases, the J end lost 3 bases, and 11 bases lay between the germline ends. CDR3 length: 13 residues. Germline CDR1 is MNHNS and CDR2 is SASEGT. Of note for this clone: Its target is not known.

The sequencing input was PBMCs. The TCR comes from a man aged 25 to 45 in good health and CMV-seronegative. The chain carries TRBV6-1 and TRBJ1-2; no clear D. CDR3 sequence (DNA): TGTGCCAGCAGAGAAACTATGCACTATGGCTACACCTTC. It encodes CASRETMHYGYTF.